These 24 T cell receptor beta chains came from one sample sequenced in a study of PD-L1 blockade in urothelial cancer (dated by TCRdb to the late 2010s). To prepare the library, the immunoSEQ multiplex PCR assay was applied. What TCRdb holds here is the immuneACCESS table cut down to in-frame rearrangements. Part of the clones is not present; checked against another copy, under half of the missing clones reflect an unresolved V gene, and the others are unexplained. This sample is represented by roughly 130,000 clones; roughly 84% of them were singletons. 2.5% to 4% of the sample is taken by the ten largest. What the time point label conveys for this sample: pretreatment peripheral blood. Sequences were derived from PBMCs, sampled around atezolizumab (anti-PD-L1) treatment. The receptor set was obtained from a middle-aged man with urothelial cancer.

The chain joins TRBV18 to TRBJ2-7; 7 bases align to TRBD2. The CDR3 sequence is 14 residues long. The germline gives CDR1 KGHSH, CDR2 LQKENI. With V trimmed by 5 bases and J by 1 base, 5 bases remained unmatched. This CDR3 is CASSATSLSYEQYF. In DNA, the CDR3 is TGTGCCAGCTCAGCGACTAGCCTATCCTACGAGCAGTACTTC. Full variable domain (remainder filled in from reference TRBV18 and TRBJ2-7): NAGVMQNPRHLVRRRGQEARLRCSPMKGHSHVYWYRQLPEEGLKFMVYLQKENIIDESGMPKERFSAEFPKEGPSILRIQQVVRGDSAAYFCASSATSLSYEQYFGPGTRLTVT.

In DNA form, the CDR3 reads TGTGCCAGCAGCTTAGCGGCTAGCGGGATCAATGAGCAGTTCTTC. Translation gives CASSLAASGINEQFF. The rearrangement joins TRBV7-2 to TRBJ2-1; TRBD2 agrees at 9 bases. CDR3 length: 15 residues. The germline V gene has CDR1 SGHTA and CDR2 FQGNSA. The J segment lost 6 bases and the V segment lost 0 bases, leaving 3 bases of the junction unmatched. Full variable domain (rest looked up from reference TRBV7-2 and TRBJ2-1): GAGVSQSPSNKVTEKGKDVELRCDPISGHTALYWYRQSLGQGLEFLIYFQGNSAPDKSGLPSDRFSAERTGGSVSTLTIQRTQQEDSAVYLCASSLAASGINEQFFGPGTRLTVL.

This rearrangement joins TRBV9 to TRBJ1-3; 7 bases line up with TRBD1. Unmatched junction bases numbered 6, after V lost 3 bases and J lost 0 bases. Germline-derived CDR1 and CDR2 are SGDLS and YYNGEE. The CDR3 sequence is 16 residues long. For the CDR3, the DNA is TGTGCCAGCAGCGAGGGGGACAGAATCTCTGGAAACACCATATATTTT. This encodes CASSEGDRISGNTIYF.

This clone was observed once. Here the CDR3 DNA reads TGTGCCAGCAGCTTAGGCCTAGCGGGAGGTCTCTACGAGCAGTACTTC. The encoded protein is CASSLGLAGGLYEQYF. V is TRBV7-2 and J is TRBJ2-7, with TRBD2 matching over 11 bases. V gave up 1 base and J gave up 3 bases; unmatched junction bases: 5. Germline lookup yields CDR1 SGHTA and CDR2 FQGNSA. The CDR3 contains 16 residues.

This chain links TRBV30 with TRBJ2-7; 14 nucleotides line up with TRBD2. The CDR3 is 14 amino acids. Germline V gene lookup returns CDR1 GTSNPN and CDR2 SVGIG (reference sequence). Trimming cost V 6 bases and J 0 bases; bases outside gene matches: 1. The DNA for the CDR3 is TGTGCCTGCGGGACTAGCGGGAGCTCCTACGAGCAGTACTTC. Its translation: CACGTSGSSYEQYF. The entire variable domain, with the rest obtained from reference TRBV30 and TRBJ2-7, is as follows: SQTIHQWPATLVQPVGSPLSLECTVEGTSNPNLYWYRQAAGRGLQLLFYSVGIGQISSEVPQNLSASRPQDRQFILSSKKLLLSDSGFYLCACGTSGSSYEQYFGPGTRLTVT.

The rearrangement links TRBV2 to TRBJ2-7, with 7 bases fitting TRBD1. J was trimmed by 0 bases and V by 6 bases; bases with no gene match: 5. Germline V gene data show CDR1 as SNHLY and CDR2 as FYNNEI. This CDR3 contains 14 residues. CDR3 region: CASSDRDSSYEQYF. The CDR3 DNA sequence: TGTGCCAGCAGCGACCGGGACAGCTCCTACGAGCAGTACTTC.

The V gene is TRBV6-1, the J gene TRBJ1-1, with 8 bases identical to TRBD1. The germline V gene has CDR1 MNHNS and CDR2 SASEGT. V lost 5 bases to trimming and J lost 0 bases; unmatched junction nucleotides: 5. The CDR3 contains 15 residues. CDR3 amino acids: CASSLQGELNTEAFF. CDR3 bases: TGTGCCAGCAGTTTACAGGGGGAATTGAACACTGAAGCTTTCTTT.

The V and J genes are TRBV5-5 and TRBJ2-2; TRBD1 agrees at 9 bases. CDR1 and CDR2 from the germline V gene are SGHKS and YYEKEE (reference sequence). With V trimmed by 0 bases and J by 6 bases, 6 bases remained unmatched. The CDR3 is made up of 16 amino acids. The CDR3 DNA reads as TGTGCCAGCAGCTTGGCTCGGACAGGGGTGTCCGGGGAGCTGTTTTTT. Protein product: CASSLARTGVSGELFF.

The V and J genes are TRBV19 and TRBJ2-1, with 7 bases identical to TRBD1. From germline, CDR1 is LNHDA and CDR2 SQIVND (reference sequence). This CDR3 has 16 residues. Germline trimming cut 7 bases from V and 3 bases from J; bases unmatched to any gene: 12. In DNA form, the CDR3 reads TGTGCCAGTATAGAATCCGGGACAGCTGGCTACAATGAGCAGTTCTTC. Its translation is CASIESGTAGYNEQFF.

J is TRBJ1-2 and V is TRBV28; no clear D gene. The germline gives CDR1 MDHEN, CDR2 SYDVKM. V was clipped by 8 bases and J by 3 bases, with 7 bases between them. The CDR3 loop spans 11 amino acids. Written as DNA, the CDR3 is TGTGCCAGCGGGCTGTACTATGGCTACACCTTC. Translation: CASGLYYGYTF.

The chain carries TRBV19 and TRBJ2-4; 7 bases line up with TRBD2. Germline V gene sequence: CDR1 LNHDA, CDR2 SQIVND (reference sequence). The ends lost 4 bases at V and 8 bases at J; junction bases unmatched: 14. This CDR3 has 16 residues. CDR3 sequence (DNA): TGTGCCAGTAGTAGCCACAGGTGGGGACTAACGGACATTCAGTACTTC. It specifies CASSSHRWGLTDIQYF.

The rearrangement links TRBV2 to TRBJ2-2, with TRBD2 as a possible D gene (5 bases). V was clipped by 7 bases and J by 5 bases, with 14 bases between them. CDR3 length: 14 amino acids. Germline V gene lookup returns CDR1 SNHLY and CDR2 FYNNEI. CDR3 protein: CASMKDLGTGELFF. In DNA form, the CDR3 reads TGTGCCAGCATGAAGGACTTGGGGACCGGGGAGCTGTTTTTT.

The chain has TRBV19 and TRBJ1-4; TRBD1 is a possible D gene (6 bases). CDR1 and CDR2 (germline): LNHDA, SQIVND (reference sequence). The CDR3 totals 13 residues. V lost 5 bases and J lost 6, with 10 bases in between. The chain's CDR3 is CASSANRDEKLFF. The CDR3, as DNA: TGTGCCAGTAGTGCCAACAGGGATGAAAAACTGTTTTTT.

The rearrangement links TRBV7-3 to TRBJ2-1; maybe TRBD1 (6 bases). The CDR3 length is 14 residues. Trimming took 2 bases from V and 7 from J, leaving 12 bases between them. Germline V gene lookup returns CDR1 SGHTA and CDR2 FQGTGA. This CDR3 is CASSLGDMGNEQFF. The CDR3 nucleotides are TGTGCCAGCAGCTTAGGGGACATGGGGAATGAGCAGTTCTTC.

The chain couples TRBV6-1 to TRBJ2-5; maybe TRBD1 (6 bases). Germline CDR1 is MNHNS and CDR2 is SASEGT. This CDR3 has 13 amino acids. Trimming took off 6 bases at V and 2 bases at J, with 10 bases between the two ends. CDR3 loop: CASRRTAQETQYF. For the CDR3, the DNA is TGTGCCAGCAGAAGGACAGCTCAAGAGACCCAGTACTTC.

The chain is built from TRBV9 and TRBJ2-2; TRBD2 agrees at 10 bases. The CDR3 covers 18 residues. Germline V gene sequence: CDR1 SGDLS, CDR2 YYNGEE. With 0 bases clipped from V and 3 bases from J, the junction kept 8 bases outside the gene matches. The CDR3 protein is CASSVGASGRYDTGELFF. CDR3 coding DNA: TGTGCCAGCAGCGTAGGGGCTAGCGGGAGATATGACACCGGGGAGCTGTTTTTT.

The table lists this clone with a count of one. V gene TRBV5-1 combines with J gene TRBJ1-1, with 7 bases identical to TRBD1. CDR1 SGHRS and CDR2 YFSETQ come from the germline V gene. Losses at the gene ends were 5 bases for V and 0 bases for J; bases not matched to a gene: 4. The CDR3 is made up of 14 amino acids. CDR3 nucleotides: TGCGCCAGCAGGCGGGACAGCTTGAACACTGAAGCTTTCTTT. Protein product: CASRRDSLNTEAFF.

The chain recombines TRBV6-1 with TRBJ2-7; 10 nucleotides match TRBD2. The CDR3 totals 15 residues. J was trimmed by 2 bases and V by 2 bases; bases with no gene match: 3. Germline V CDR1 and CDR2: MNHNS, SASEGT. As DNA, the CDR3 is TGTGCCAGCAGTGAAAAAGCGGGAGGGCCCTACGAGCAGTACTTC. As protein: CASSEKAGGPYEQYF.

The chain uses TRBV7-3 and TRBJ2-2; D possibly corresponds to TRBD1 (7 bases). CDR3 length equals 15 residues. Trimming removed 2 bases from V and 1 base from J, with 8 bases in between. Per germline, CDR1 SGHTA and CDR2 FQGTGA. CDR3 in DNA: TGTGCCAGCAGCTTACAGGGGGGGAACACCGGGGAGCTGTTTTTT. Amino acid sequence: CASSLQGGNTGELFF.

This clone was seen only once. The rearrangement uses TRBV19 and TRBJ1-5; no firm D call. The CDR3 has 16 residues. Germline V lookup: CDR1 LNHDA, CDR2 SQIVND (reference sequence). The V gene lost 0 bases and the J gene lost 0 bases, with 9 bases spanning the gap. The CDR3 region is CASSIDGGYSNQPQHF. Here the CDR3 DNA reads TGTGCCAGTAGTATAGATGGAGGTTATAGCAATCAGCCCCAGCATTTT.

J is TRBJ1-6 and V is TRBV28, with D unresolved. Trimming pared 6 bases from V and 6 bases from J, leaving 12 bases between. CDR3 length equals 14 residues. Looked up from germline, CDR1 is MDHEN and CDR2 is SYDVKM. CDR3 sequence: CASSTSGSNSPLHF. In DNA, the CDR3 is TGTGCCAGCAGCACTTCCGGGAGTAATTCACCCCTCCACTTT.

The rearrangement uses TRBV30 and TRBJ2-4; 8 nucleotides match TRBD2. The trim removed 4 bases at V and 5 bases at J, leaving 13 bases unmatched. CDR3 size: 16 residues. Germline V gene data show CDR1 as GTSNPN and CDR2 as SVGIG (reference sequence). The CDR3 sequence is CAWTKSRGGGENIQYF. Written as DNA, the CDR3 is TGTGCCTGGACCAAGAGTCGGGGGGGAGGGGAAAACATTCAGTACTTC.

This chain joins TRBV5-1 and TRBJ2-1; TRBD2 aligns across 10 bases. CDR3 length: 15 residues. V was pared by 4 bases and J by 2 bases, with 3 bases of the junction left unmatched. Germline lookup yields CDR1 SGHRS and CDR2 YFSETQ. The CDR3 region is CASSPSGSPYNEQFF. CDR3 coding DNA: TGCGCCAGCAGCCCTAGCGGGAGTCCCTACAATGAGCAGTTCTTC.

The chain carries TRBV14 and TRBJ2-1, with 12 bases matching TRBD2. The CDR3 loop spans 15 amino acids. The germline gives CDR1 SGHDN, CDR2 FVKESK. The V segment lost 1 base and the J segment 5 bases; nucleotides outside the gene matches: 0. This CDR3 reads CASSQGTSGNNEQFF. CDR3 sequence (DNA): TGTGCCAGCAGCCAAGGGACTAGCGGGAACAATGAGCAGTTCTTC.